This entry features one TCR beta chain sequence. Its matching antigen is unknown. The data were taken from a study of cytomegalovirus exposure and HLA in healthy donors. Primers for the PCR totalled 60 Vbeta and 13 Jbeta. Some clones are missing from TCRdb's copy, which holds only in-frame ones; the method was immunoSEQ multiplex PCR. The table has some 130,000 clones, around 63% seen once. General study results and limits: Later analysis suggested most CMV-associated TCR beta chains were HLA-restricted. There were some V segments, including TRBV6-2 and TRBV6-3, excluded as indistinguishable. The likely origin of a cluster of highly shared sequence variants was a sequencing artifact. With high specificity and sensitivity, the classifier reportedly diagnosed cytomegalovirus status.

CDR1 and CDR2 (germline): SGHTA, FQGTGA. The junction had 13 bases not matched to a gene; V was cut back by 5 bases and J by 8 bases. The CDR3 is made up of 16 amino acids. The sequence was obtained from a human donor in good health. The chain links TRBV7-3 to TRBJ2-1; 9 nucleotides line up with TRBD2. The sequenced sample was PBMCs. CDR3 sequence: CASSVVAGAGRYEQFF. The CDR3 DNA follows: TGTGCCAGCAGCGTGGTAGCGGGAGCGGGAAGGTATGAGCAGTTCTTC.